What follows are 3 T cell receptor beta chains derived from one specimen sequenced in a study of shared clonotypes between healthy human individuals. Some clones are missing from TCRdb's copy, which holds only in-frame ones; the method was immunoSEQ multiplex PCR. The sample has 1.4 million to 1.5 million clones, around 95% seen once. The sequenced sample consisted of naive CD4+ T cells sorted from blood. Subset in this sample: CD45RA+ positively selected. All receptors derive from a man younger than 40 in good health.

This clone has just one count. This chain connects TRBV19 to TRBJ1-1, with 7 bases identical to TRBD1. The CDR3 runs 15 residues. The V and J ends lost 8 bases and 0 bases, in that order; junction bases with no gene match: 9. Germline CDR1 and CDR2: LNHDA and SQIVND (reference sequence). For the CDR3, the DNA is TGTGCCAGTTATAATTTCCAGGGGGTGAACACTGAAGCTTTCTTT. This translates into CASYNFQGVNTEAFF.

The V gene is TRBV7-2, the J gene TRBJ2-7, with D perhaps matching TRBD2 (6 bases). V shed 4 bases and J shed 2 bases, with 21 bases lying between them. Germline V gene lookup returns CDR1 SGHTA and CDR2 FQGNSA. This CDR3 spans 17 amino acids. This chain's CDR3 is CASSYPPRWRDAYEQYF. The CDR3 region has the DNA TGTGCCAGCAGCTACCCCCCTCGTTGGAGGGACGCCTACGAGCAGTACTTC.

The chain has TRBV10-1 and TRBJ2-1, with 7 bases identical to TRBD2. Germline CDR1 is WNHNN and CDR2 is SYGVQD (reference sequence). The V gene end was trimmed by 2 bases and the J gene end by 1 base; junction bases not matched to a gene: 2. CDR3 length equals 15 residues. The CDR3 here is CASSEGGGSYNEQFF. As DNA, the CDR3 is TGCGCCAGCAGTGAGGGCGGGGGATCCTACAATGAGCAGTTCTTC.